This T cell receptor beta chain derives from a study of blood T cell repertoires in COVID-19. Overall study context: The origin of the acute and convalescent COVID-19 samples was the United States, Italy and Spain. PBMCs, B-cell-depleted T cells, or T cells provided the cDNA or gDNA that made up the material.

As handled by the study authors: Estimates of nucleated cell counts were drawn from the amplification of reference gene primers. The assay was immunoSEQ multiplex PCR, and TCRdb's table has in-frame clones only and misses some. Clone size and V and J calls were adopted from that table, with D and trimming inferred from the DNA. The data hold 40,000 to 55,000 clones, with approximately 91% observed a single time. In germline, CDR1 is KGHDR, CDR2 SFDVKD. The CDR3 length is 14 residues. The V gene lost 4 bases and the J gene lost 3 bases, with 8 bases spanning the gap. The chain recombines TRBV24-1 with TRBJ2-2; tentative D call: TRBD2 (5 bases). Sequenced sample: peripheral blood. This sequence was found in a human donor in a cohort sampled during active COVID-19. As DNA, the CDR3 is TGTGCCACCAGTGACGGGCGGGACACCGGGGAGCTGTTTTTT. As protein: CATSDGRDTGELFF.